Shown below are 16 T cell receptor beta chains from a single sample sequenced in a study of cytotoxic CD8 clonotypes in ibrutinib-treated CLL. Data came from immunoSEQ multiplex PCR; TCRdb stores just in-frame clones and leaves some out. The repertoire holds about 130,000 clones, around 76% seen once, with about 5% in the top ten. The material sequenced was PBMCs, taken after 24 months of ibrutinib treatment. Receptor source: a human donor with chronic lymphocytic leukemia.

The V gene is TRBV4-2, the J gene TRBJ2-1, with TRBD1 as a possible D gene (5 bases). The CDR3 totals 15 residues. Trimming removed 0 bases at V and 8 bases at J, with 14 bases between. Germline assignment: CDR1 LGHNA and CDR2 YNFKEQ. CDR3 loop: CASSQDITGDDEQFF. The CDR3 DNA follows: TGTGCCAGCAGCCAAGATATAACAGGAGACGATGAGCAGTTCTTC.

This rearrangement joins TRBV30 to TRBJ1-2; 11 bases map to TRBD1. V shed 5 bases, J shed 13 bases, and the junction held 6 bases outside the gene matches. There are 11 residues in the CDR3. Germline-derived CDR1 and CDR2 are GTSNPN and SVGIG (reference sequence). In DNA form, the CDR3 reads TGTGCCTGGGCCAGGGACAGGGGGACCACCTTC. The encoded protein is CAWARDRGTTF.

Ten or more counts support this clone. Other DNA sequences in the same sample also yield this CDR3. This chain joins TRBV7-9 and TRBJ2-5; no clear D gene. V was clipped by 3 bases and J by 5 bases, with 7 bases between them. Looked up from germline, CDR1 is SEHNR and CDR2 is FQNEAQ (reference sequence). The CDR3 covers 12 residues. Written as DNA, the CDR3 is TGTGCCAGCAGCTTCCTCGGGGAGACCCAGTACTTC. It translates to CASSFLGETQYF.

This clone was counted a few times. CDR3 bases: TGTGCCAGTAGTATGCGGGAGAACACCGGGGAGCTGTTTTTT. It translates to CASSMRENTGELFF. The chain joins TRBV19 to TRBJ2-2; TRBD2 is a possible D gene (6 bases). V was clipped by 3 bases and J by 1 base, with 6 bases between them. Germline V gene data show CDR1 as LNHDA and CDR2 as SQIVND (reference sequence). This CDR3 is 14 amino acids long.

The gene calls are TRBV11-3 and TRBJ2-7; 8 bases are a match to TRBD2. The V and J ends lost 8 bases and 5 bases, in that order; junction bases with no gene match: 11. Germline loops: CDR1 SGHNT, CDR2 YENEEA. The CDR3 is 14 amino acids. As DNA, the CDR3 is TGTGCCAGCGGCCCGGGGGGGAGTGTGGACGAGCAGTACTTC. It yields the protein CASGPGGSVDEQYF.

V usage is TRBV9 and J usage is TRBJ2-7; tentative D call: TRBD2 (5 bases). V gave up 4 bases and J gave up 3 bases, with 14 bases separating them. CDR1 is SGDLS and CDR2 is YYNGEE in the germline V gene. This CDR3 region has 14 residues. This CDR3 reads CASSSRGGDYEQYF. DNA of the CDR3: TGTGCCAGCAGCTCCCGGGGTGGGGACTACGAGCAGTACTTC. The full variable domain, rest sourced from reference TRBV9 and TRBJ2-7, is DSGVTQTPKHLITATGQRVTLRCSPRSGDLSVYWYQQSLDQGLQFLIQYYNGEERAKGNILERFSAQQFPDLHSELNLSSLELGDSALYFCASSSRGGDYEQYFGPGTRLTVT.

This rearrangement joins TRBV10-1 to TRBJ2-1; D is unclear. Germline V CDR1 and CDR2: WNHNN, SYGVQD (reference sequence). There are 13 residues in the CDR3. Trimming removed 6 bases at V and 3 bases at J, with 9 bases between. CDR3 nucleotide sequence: TGCGCCAGCAGCCCTGGGGACTACAATGAGCAGTTCTTC. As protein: CASSPGDYNEQFF.

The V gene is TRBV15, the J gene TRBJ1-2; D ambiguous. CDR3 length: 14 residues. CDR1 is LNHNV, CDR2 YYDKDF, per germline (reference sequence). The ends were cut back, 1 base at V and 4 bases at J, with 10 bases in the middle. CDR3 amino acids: CATSRVRASYGYTF. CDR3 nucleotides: TGTGCCACCAGCAGAGTGCGGGCGTCCTATGGCTACACCTTC.

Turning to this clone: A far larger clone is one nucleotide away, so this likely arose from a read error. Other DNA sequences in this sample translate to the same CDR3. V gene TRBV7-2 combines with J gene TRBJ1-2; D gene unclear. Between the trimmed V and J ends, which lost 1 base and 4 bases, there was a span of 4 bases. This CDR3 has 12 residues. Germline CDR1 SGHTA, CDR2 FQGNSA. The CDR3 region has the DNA TGTGCCAGCAGCTTAGGGGGCTATGGCTACACCTTC. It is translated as CASSLGGYGYTF.

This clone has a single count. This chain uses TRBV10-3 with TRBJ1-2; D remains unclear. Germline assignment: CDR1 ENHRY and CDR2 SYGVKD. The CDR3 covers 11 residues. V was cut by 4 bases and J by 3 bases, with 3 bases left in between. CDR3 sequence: CAISGDYGYTF. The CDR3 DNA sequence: TGTGCCATCAGTGGCGACTATGGCTACACCTTC.

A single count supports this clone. The CDR3 DNA is TGTGCCAGCAGCCCCGTCGGGAACACTGAAGCTTTCTTT. This codes for CASSPVGNTEAFF. The chain employs TRBV7-9 and TRBJ1-1; D gene unclear. V was pared by 5 bases and J by 1 base, with 8 bases between. The germline gives CDR1 SEHNR, CDR2 FQNEAQ (reference sequence). The CDR3 totals 13 residues.

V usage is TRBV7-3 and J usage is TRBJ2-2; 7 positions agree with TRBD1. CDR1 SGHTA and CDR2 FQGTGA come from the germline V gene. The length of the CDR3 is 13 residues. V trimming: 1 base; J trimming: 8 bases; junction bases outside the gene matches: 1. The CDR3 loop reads CASSLNRGGELFF. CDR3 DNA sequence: TGTGCCAGCAGCTTAAACAGGGGAGGGGAGCTGTTTTTT. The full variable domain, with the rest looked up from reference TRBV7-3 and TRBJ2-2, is GAGVSQTPSNKVTEKGKYVELRCDPISGHTALYWYRQSLGQGPEFLIYFQGTGAADDSGLPNDRFFAVRPEGSVSTLKIQRTERGDSAVYLCASSLNRGGELFFGEGSRLTVL.

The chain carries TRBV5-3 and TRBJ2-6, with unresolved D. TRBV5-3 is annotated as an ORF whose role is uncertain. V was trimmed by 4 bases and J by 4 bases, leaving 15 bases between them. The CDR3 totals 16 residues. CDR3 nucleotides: TGTGCCAGAAGCACCCTCCCCTACTCAGGGGCCAACGTCCTGACTTTC. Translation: CARSTLPYSGANVLTF.

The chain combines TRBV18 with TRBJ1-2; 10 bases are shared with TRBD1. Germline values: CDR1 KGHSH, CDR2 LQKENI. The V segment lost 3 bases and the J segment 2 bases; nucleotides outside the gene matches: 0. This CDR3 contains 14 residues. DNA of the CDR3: TGTGCCAGCTCACCGGGACAGGGGAACTATGGCTACACCTTC. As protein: CASSPGQGNYGYTF.

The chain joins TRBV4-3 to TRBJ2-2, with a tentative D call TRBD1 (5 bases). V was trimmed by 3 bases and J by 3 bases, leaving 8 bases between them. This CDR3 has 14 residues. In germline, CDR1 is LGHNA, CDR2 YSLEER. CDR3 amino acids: CASSQSQDTGELFF. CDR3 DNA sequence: TGCGCCAGCAGCCAGTCACAGGACACCGGGGAGCTGTTTTTT.

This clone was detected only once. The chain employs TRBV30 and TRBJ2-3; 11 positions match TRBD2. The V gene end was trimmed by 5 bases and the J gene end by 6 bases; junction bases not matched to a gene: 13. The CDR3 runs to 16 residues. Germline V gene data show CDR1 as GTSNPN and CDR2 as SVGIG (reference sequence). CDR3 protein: CAWDHLVSSGGDTQYF. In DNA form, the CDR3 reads TGTGCCTGGGACCATTTGGTGTCTAGCGGGGGGGATACGCAGTATTTT.